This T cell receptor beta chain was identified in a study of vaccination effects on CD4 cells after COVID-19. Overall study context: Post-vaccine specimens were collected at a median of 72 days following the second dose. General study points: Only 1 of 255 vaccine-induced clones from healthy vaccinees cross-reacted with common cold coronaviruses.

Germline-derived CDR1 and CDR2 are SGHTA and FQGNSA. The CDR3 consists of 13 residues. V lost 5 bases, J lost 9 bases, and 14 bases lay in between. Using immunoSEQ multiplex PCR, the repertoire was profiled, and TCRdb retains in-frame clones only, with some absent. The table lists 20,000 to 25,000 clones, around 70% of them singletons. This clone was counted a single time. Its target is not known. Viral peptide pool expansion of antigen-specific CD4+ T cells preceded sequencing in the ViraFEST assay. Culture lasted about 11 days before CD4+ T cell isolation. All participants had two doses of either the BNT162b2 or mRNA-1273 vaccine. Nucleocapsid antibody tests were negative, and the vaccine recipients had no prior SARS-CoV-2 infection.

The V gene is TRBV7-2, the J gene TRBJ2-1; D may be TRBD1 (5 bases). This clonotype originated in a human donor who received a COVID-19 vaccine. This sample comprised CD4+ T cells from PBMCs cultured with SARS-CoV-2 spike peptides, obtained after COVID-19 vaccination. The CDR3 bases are TGTGCCAGCAGCCCCGGGCAGCAGGGTGAGCAGTTCTTC. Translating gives CASSPGQQGEQFF.